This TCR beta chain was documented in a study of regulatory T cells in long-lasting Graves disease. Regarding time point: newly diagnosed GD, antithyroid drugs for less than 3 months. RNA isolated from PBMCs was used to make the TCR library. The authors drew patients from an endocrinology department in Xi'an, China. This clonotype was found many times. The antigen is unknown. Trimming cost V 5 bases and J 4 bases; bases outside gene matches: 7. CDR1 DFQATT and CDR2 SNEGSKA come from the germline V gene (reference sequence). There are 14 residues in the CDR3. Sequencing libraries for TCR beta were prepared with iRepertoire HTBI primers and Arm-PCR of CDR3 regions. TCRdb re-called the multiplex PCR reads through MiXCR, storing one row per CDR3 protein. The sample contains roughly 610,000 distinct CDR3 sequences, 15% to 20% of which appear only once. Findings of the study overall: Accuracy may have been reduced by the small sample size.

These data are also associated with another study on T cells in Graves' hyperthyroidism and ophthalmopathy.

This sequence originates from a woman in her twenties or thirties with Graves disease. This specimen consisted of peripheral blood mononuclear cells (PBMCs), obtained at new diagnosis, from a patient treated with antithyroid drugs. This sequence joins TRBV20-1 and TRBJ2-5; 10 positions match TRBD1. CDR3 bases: TGCAGTGCTCCGACAGGGGGCCGTCCAGAGACCCAGTACTTC. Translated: CSAPTGGRPETQYF.